Included here is one T cell receptor beta chain sequence, with context. The trim removed 6 bases at V and 0 bases at J, leaving 13 bases unmatched. CDR1 MGHRA and CDR2 YSYEKL come from the germline V gene. The CDR3 is made up of 17 amino acids. The data were obtained in a study of blood T cell repertoires in COVID-19. Cohorts were assigned according to the clinical history that participants reported. Cohort 3 donors counted as recovered after two negative PCRs, clearance, or resolved symptoms. Profiling relied on immunoSEQ multiplex PCR, and the TCRdb table lists in-frame clones only, not all of them. The sample includes about 480,000 clones, more than 75% seen only once; the top ten take 1.5% to 2%.

The sequence came from a middle-aged woman who had recovered from COVID-19. This chain uses TRBV4-1 with TRBJ1-2; 7 nucleotides agree with TRBD1. Sequencing was done on a sample of PBMCs or T cells enriched from blood (not recorded which). The CDR3 DNA sequence: TGCGCCAGCAGGGCCGGGGACAGCCAACCCTCTAACTATGGCTACACCTTC. Encoded protein: CASRAGDSQPSNYGYTF.